The 27 T cell receptor beta chains below were found in one sample sequenced in a study of neoadjuvant anti-PD-1 for oral cavity cancer. Assay used: immunoSEQ multiplex PCR; TCRdb lists only in-frame clones, some missing. The sample holds over 65,000 clones, roughly 85% seen once. Specified time point: after neoadjuvant nivolumab, at surgical resection. The input for sequencing was PBMCs, taken after nivolumab (anti-PD-1) treatment. These receptors all come from a person aged 35 to 85 with oral cavity squamous cell carcinoma.

CDR3 protein: CASQLPGRLNQPQHF. The CDR3 DNA reads TGTGCCAGCCAATTACCGGGACGACTCAATCAGCCCCAGCATTTT. The chain couples TRBV19 to TRBJ1-5; maybe TRBD1 (5 bases). The CDR3 loop spans 15 amino acids. The V and J ends lost 9 bases and 3 bases respectively, with 18 bases between them. The germline V gene has CDR1 LNHDA and CDR2 SQIVND (reference sequence).

The rearrangement uses TRBV10-3 and TRBJ2-5; D possibly corresponds to TRBD2 (5 bases). The CDR3 is 12 amino acids. Germline values: CDR1 ENHRY, CDR2 SYGVKD. With 3 bases removed from V and 4 bases from J, the gap between germline ends came to 6 bases. The CDR3: CAISDGRETQYF. Here the CDR3 DNA reads TGTGCCATCAGTGATGGGAGAGAGACCCAGTACTTC.

V usage is TRBV10-3 and J usage is TRBJ1-1, with D perhaps TRBD1 (5 bases). CDR3 length: 15 amino acids. Germline V gene data show CDR1 as ENHRY and CDR2 as SYGVKD. Trimming removed 0 bases from V and 4 bases from J, with 12 bases in between. CDR3: CAISESVRDGTEAFF. The CDR3, as DNA: TGTGCCATCAGTGAGTCGGTCAGGGACGGCACTGAAGCTTTCTTT.

The chain has TRBV5-1 and TRBJ2-2, with D possibly matching TRBD2 (5 bases). V gave up 0 bases and J gave up 7 bases, with 13 bases separating them. The CDR3 loop spans 15 amino acids. Looked up from germline, CDR1 is SGHRS and CDR2 is YFSETQ. CDR3 DNA sequence: TGCGCCAGCAGCTTGGCAGTGGGAGTGGACGGGGAGCTGTTTTTT. Amino acids: CASSLAVGVDGELFF.

The chain recombines TRBV11-3 with TRBJ2-1; 7 nucleotides line up with TRBD2. Trimming removed 6 bases from V and 0 bases from J; junction bases left unmatched: 8. Germline V gives CDR1 SGHNT, CDR2 YENEEA. The CDR3 length is 16 residues. CDR3 nucleotide sequence: TGTGCCAGCAGTAACGGCGGGAGTCCCTCCTACAATGAGCAGTTCTTC. This encodes CASSNGGSPSYNEQFF. The full variable domain, its missing parts supplied by reference TRBV11-3 and TRBJ2-1, is EAGVVQSPRYKIIEKKQPVAFWCNPISGHNTLYWYLQNLGQGPELLIRYENEEAVDDSQLPKDRFSAERLKGVDSTLKIQPAELGDSAVYLCASSNGGSPSYNEQFFGPGTRLTVL.

The chain employs TRBV23-1 and TRBJ1-2, with D possibly TRBD1 on 5 matching bases. TRBV23-1 falls under the ORF class, with uncertain function. Deletions cut 7 bases from V and 6 bases from J, with 12 bases between. The CDR3 is 12 residues long. CDR3 amino acids: CASNMTQDGYTF. The CDR3 DNA is TGCGCCAGCAATATGACACAGGATGGCTACACCTTC.

The chain couples TRBV28 to TRBJ2-3, with 7 nucleotides matching TRBD1. The CDR3 is made up of 16 amino acids. The germline CDR1 and CDR2 sequences are MDHEN and SYDVKM. V dropped 5 bases and J dropped 3; count of bases not matched to a gene: 11. The CDR3 protein is CASSPLGQSVTDTQYF. As DNA, the CDR3 is TGTGCCAGCAGTCCTCTGGGACAGAGTGTTACAGATACGCAGTATTTT.

This clone is termed medium-sized. As DNA, the CDR3 is TGTGCCAGCAGTTCCTCCGGGACAGTCATCTACAATGAGCAGTTCTTC. Its translation: CASSSSGTVIYNEQFF. V gene TRBV27 combines with J gene TRBJ2-1; 7 bases fit TRBD1. Per germline, CDR1 MNHEY and CDR2 SMNVEV (reference sequence). The CDR3 length is 16 residues. The ends lost 4 bases at V and 3 bases at J; junction bases unmatched: 9.

The rearrangement joins TRBV6-5 to TRBJ2-5, with 8 bases lining up with TRBD2. J gave up 7 bases and V 2 bases, and 9 bases lay outside the gene matches. Germline loops: CDR1 MNHEY, CDR2 SVGAGI. The CDR3 spans 15 residues. In nucleotides, the CDR3 is TGTGCCAGCAGTTACGATTCGGGAGGGGTCCGGACCCAGTACTTC. This codes for CASSYDSGGVRTQYF.

The chain links TRBV12-5 to TRBJ2-5; D gene uncertain. V dropped 2 bases and J dropped 5 bases, with 12 bases sitting between them. Germline V gives CDR1 LGHNT, CDR2 FRNRAP. The CDR3 length is 14 residues. The DNA for the CDR3 is TGTGCTAGTGGTTTGTATCCACAAATCGAGACCCAGTACTTC. Amino acids: CASGLYPQIETQYF.

The V gene is TRBV7-9, the J gene TRBJ2-7; 10 bases map to TRBD2. CDR1 is SEHNR, CDR2 FQNEAQ, per germline (reference sequence). Trimming cost V 5 bases and J 4 bases; bases outside gene matches: 5. The length of the CDR3 is 14 residues. CDR3 DNA sequence: TGTGCCAGCAGCCAACCGGGACTAGCGTACGAGCAGTACTTC. Amino acid sequence: CASSQPGLAYEQYF.

This chain joins TRBV11-2 and TRBJ1-1; D call uncertain. V was cut by 4 bases and J by 0 bases, with 9 bases left in between. This CDR3 is built from 14 residues. CDR1 SGHAT and CDR2 FQNNGV come from the germline V gene. The CDR3 loop is CASSSQRVNTEAFF. CDR3 DNA: TGTGCCAGCAGCTCCCAGCGTGTGAACACTGAAGCTTTCTTT.

A single count supports this clone. CDR3 protein: CASSFSGGPGAGELFF. CDR3 DNA: TGCGCCAGCAGCTTTTCGGGAGGGCCAGGCGCCGGGGAGCTGTTTTTT. The chain uses TRBV5-1 and TRBJ2-2; TRBD2 agrees at 8 bases. Germline CDR1 reads SGHRS; CDR2 reads YFSETQ. The V and J ends lost 2 bases and 6 bases, in that order; junction bases with no gene match: 9. The CDR3 is 16 amino acids.

This sequence joins TRBV30 and TRBJ2-1; D not resolved. Germline V gene sequence: CDR1 GTSNPN, CDR2 SVGIG (reference sequence). The CDR3 totals 12 residues. Trimming stripped 4 bases from V and 6 bases from J, with 10 bases between. The CDR3 region has the DNA TGTGCCTGGATGATCCCGGGCAATGAGCAGTTCTTC. It codes for CAWMIPGNEQFF. Complete variable domain (other parts from reference TRBV30 and TRBJ2-1): SQTIHQWPATLVQPVGSPLSLECTVEGTSNPNLYWYRQAAGRGLQLLFYSVGIGQISSEVPQNLSASRPQDRQFILSSKKLLLSDSGFYLCAWMIPGNEQFFGPGTRLTVL.

The chain is built from TRBV5-1 and TRBJ1-2; the match to TRBD1 covers 9 bases. The CDR3 contains 14 residues. Germline V gene data show CDR1 as SGHRS and CDR2 as YFSETQ. Trimming took 3 bases from V and 7 from J; bases not matched to a gene: 7. Written as DNA, the CDR3 is TGCGCCAGCAGCTCGGGACAGGGCGGCGCTGGCTACACCTTC. Its translation: CASSSGQGGAGYTF.

This clone has more than one count but fewer than ten. The gene calls are TRBV2 and TRBJ2-1; D not resolved. The CDR3 is 11 residues long. Trimming removed 5 bases from V and 2 bases from J, with 1 base in between. Per germline, CDR1 SNHLY and CDR2 FYNNEI. CDR3 bases: TGTGCCAGCAGTCCCTACAATGAGCAGTTCTTC. Its translation is CASSPYNEQFF.

The rearrangement uses TRBV6-5 and TRBJ2-5; 9 bases fit TRBD1. Germline V gene data show CDR1 as MNHEY and CDR2 as SVGAGI. V lost 5 bases and J lost 2; bases outside the gene matches: 6. There are 15 residues in the CDR3. In DNA, the CDR3 is TGTGCCAGCAGTGCCGGGACAGGGCAGCAAGAGACCCAGTACTTC. Translating it yields CASSAGTGQQETQYF.

The chain uses TRBV30 and TRBJ1-2, with D unclear. With 1 base removed from V and 4 bases from J, the gap between germline ends came to 7 bases. Looked up from germline, CDR1 is GTSNPN and CDR2 is SVGIG (reference sequence). CDR3 length: 12 amino acids. CDR3 nucleotides: TGTGCCTGGAGTGCAGACATCTATGGCTACACCTTC. It translates to CAWSADIYGYTF.

The chain recombines TRBV6-6 with TRBJ2-5; no reliable D call. Trimming shortened V by 5 bases and J by 4 bases, and 14 bases separated the two germline ends. CDR3 length: 14 amino acids. CDR1 and CDR2 from the germline V gene are MNHNY and SVGAGI (reference sequence). CDR3 sequence: CASSGILVGETQYF. In DNA form, the CDR3 reads TGTGCCAGCAGTGGGATTTTAGTGGGAGAGACCCAGTACTTC.

J is TRBJ1-2 and V is TRBV6-5; TRBD1 matches at 8 bases. CDR1 and CDR2 (germline): MNHEY, SVGAGI. Losses at the gene ends were 4 bases for V and 4 bases for J; bases not matched to a gene: 5. The CDR3 spans 14 residues. In DNA form, the CDR3 reads TGTGCCAGCAGTTTACAGGGGGGGGGCTATGGCTACACCTTC. Translation gives CASSLQGGGYGYTF.

The chain uses TRBV29-1 and TRBJ2-7; maybe TRBD2 (5 bases). V gave up 3 bases and J gave up 0 bases, with 9 bases separating them. The CDR3 contains 13 residues. Germline V CDR1 and CDR2: SQVTM, ANQGSEA. CDR3 region: CSVDGEGSYEQYF. CDR3 nucleotide sequence: TGCAGCGTTGATGGCGAGGGCTCCTACGAGCAGTACTTC.

The genes are TRBV15 and TRBJ2-3; 7 bases align to TRBD2. This CDR3 is 17 amino acids long. The V and J ends lost 1 base and 6 bases, in that order; junction bases with no gene match: 13. The germline V gene has CDR1 LNHNV and CDR2 YYDKDF (reference sequence). CDR3 coding DNA: TGTGCCACCAGCAGAGCCGTGAGCGGGACCGGAGGGGATACGCAGTATTTT. It specifies CATSRAVSGTGGDTQYF.

The chain uses TRBV28 and TRBJ1-5, with TRBD1 as a possible D gene (5 bases). V was clipped by 2 bases and J by 8 bases, with 7 bases between them. Germline V gene sequence: CDR1 MDHEN, CDR2 SYDVKM. The CDR3 has 12 residues. The CDR3 DNA sequence: TGTGCCAGCAGTTTAGGAGGGGAGCCCCAGCATTTT. Its protein is CASSLGGEPQHF.

V gene TRBV5-5 combines with J gene TRBJ2-7; 8 bases are shared with TRBD2. Germline V gene sequence: CDR1 SGHKS, CDR2 YYEKEE (reference sequence). The junction had 5 bases not matched to a gene; V was cut back by 4 bases and J by 2 bases. This CDR3 is built from 14 residues. CDR3 residues: CASSLGLATYEQYF. The CDR3 DNA sequence: TGTGCCAGCAGCCTCGGACTAGCCACCTACGAGCAGTACTTC.

The chain joins TRBV11-2 to TRBJ2-7, with D perhaps assigned TRBD1 or TRBD2 (5 bases each). With 5 bases removed from V and 0 bases from J, the gap between germline ends came to 14 bases. CDR3 length: 15 amino acids. Germline lookup yields CDR1 SGHAT and CDR2 FQNNGV. The CDR3 spells CASSVGTQSSYEQYF. The CDR3 DNA reads as TGTGCCAGCAGCGTTGGGACCCAGAGCTCCTACGAGCAGTACTTC.

The V call is TRBV6-6, the J call TRBJ2-2; 7 bases line up with TRBD1. The V segment lost 2 bases and the J segment 5 bases; nucleotides outside the gene matches: 2. Germline CDR1 is MNHNY and CDR2 is SVGAGI (reference sequence). CDR3 size: 14 residues. The CDR3 region is CASSYTQGTGELFF. The CDR3 DNA reads as TGTGCCAGCAGTTACACACAGGGGACCGGGGAGCTGTTTTTT.

The gene calls are TRBV5-1 and TRBJ2-3; D could derive from TRBD1 or TRBD2 (5 bases each). V gave up 3 bases and J gave up 6 bases, with 17 bases separating them. Germline loops: CDR1 SGHRS, CDR2 YFSETQ. This CDR3 has 15 amino acids. The CDR3 sequence: CASSSSGRDGDTQYF. The CDR3, as DNA: TGCGCCAGCAGCTCTTCGGGCAGGGACGGTGATACGCAGTATTTT.